One sample yielded the 32 T cell receptor beta chains listed below, sequenced in a study of cytomegalovirus exposure and HLA in healthy donors. PCR involved 60 Vbeta and 13 Jbeta primers. Clones were sequenced by immunoSEQ multiplex PCR, and TCRdb holds only the in-frame ones, with some missing. The sample records roughly 90,000 clones, about four fifths being singletons. Source material: PBMCs. These receptors were collected from a man younger than 35 in good health and CMV-seronegative.

In its sample, this clone was seen a few times. The V and J genes are TRBV28 and TRBJ1-6; 7 bases line up with TRBD1. The CDR3 runs to 15 residues. Losses at the gene ends were 10 bases for V and 9 bases for J; bases not matched to a gene: 15. The V gene's germline CDR1 is MDHEN and CDR2 SYDVKM. The CDR3 nucleotides are TGTGCCACCCGCGGGACAGTCTTATGGGGTTCACCCCTCCACTTT. Amino acid sequence: CATRGTVLWGSPLHF.

This chain joins TRBV4-2 and TRBJ2-2; D might be TRBD2 (5 bases). Germline values: CDR1 LGHNA, CDR2 YNFKEQ. This CDR3 contains 15 residues. V lost 0 bases and J lost 4, with 9 bases in between. CDR3 DNA sequence: TGTGCCAGCAGCCAAGATATGGCGGGCACCGGGGAGCTGTTTTTT. Translated, it gives CASSQDMAGTGELFF.

The rearrangement joins TRBV7-6 to TRBJ2-7; 9 nucleotides match TRBD1. The ends lost 5 bases at V and 3 bases at J; junction bases unmatched: 20. From germline, CDR1 is SGHVS and CDR2 FNYEAQ. There are 19 residues in the CDR3. CDR3 nucleotides: TGTGCCAGCAGCCCCGCTCCGCGACATTCGGGACAGGGTGTCTACGAGCAGTACTTC. Translating gives CASSPAPRHSGQGVYEQYF.

The J gene is TRBJ1-1, the V gene TRBV9; D possibly corresponds to TRBD1 (5 bases). The germline V and J ends were trimmed by 4 bases and 2 bases, with 15 bases remaining between them. The germline CDR1 and CDR2 sequences are SGDLS and YYNGEE. CDR3 size: 15 residues. CDR3 sequence reads: CASSLRGGFNTEAFF. The CDR3, as DNA: TGTGCCAGCAGCCTTAGGGGAGGGTTTAACACTGAAGCTTTCTTT.

The V gene is TRBV18, the J gene TRBJ2-1; 7 bases align to TRBD2. Germline V gene lookup returns CDR1 KGHSH and CDR2 LQKENI. V was clipped by 4 bases and J by 4 bases; unmatched bases: 7. The CDR3 consists of 15 residues. DNA for the CDR3: TGTGCCAGCTCACTCGCCGGGAGGCAATACAATGAGCAGTTCTTC. This codes for CASSLAGRQYNEQFF.

This chain connects TRBV6-1 to TRBJ1-5; D is possibly TRBD1 (5 bases). Germline V gene sequence: CDR1 MNHNS, CDR2 SASEGT. The CDR3 is made up of 15 amino acids. V was shortened by 2 bases and J by 8 bases, with 16 bases between the two germline ends. The CDR3 loop reads CASSERTLGAKPQHF. The CDR3 region has the DNA TGTGCCAGCAGTGAAAGAACGTTAGGGGCTAAGCCCCAGCATTTT.

The V gene is TRBV2, the J gene TRBJ2-5, with TRBD2 as a possible D gene (6 bases). The CDR3 consists of 15 residues. CDR1 and CDR2 from the germline V gene are SNHLY and FYNNEI. V lost 4 bases and J 2 bases, leaving 14 bases between the germline ends. Here the CDR3 reads CASSGLGGPQETQYF. DNA for the CDR3: TGTGCCAGCAGTGGATTGGGAGGTCCTCAAGAGACCCAGTACTTC.

V usage is TRBV28 and J usage is TRBJ2-7, with 9 bases that match TRBD1. The V gene end was trimmed by 5 bases and the J gene end by 4 bases; junction bases not matched to a gene: 9. CDR3 length: 15 residues. The germline gives CDR1 MDHEN, CDR2 SYDVKM. The CDR3 DNA reads as TGTGCCAGCAGTCCCCCGGGACAGGGAAGGTACGAGCAGTACTTC. This encodes CASSPPGQGRYEQYF.

The J gene is TRBJ2-7, the V gene TRBV2, with D maybe TRBD2 (5 bases). The CDR3 runs to 13 residues. The germline V gene has CDR1 SNHLY and CDR2 FYNNEI. Trimming pared 6 bases from V and 7 bases from J, leaving 16 bases between. Here the CDR3 DNA reads TGTGCCAGCAGACGTAGCCCCCGGGGTGAGCAGTACTTC. Residues: CASRRSPRGEQYF.

There are a few counts of this clone. The rearrangement joins TRBV9 to TRBJ2-7, with 13 bases fitting TRBD2. V shed 0 bases, J shed 3 bases, and the junction held 6 bases outside the gene matches. Germline CDR1 is SGDLS and CDR2 is YYNGEE. This CDR3 contains 17 residues. The CDR3, as DNA: TGTGCCAGCAGCGTAGGTGGACTAGCGGGAGTTAACTACGAGCAGTACTTC. It yields the protein CASSVGGLAGVNYEQYF.

The V gene is TRBV4-1, the J gene TRBJ2-4; tentatively, D is TRBD1 (6 bases). This CDR3 spans 17 amino acids. CDR1 and CDR2 (germline): MGHRA, YSYEKL. Trimming removed 0 bases from V and 3 bases from J, with 15 bases in between. The chain's CDR3 is CASSQDIAGANKNIQYF. For the CDR3, the DNA is TGCGCCAGCAGCCAAGATATCGCAGGGGCGAACAAAAACATTCAGTACTTC.

The chain is built from TRBV10-1 and TRBJ1-1; TRBD1 aligns across 8 bases. The CDR3 is 14 amino acids. The ends lost 4 bases at V and 1 base at J; junction bases unmatched: 2. Germline assignment: CDR1 WNHNN and CDR2 SYGVQD (reference sequence). CDR3 coding DNA: TGCGCCAGCAGTGTTGGACAGGGGAACACTGAAGCTTTCTTT. Translated, it gives CASSVGQGNTEAFF.

V and J are TRBV11-3 and TRBJ1-6, with no clear D. V lost 5 bases and J 3 bases, leaving 5 bases between the germline ends. Germline CDR1 and CDR2: SGHNT and YENEEA. CDR3 size: 13 residues. CDR3 sequence: CASSQDYNSPLHF. Here the CDR3 DNA reads TGTGCCAGCAGCCAGGACTATAATTCACCCCTCCACTTT.

This sequence joins TRBV29-1 and TRBJ1-2; 7 bases match TRBD1. The length of the CDR3 is 12 residues. Looked up from germline, CDR1 is SQVTM and CDR2 is ANQGSEA. V was clipped by 4 bases and J by 2 bases; unmatched bases: 1. CDR3 sequence: CSVVQGNYGYTF. In DNA, the CDR3 is TGCAGCGTTGTACAGGGGAACTATGGCTACACCTTC.

The rearrangement links TRBV4-1 to TRBJ2-2; TRBD1 matches 8 bases. The trim removed 1 base at V and 8 bases at J, leaving 3 bases unmatched. Germline V gene sequence: CDR1 MGHRA, CDR2 YSYEKL. The CDR3 length is 14 residues. The CDR3 nucleotides read TGCGCCAGCAGCCAAGCAGGGGGCAGGGGGGAGCTGTTTTTT. Translating gives CASSQAGGRGELFF.

This clone was seen only once. The V and J genes are TRBV30 and TRBJ1-4; possible D gene TRBD1, 5 bases. The germline V gene encodes CDR1 GTSNPN and CDR2 SVGIG (reference sequence). Trimming removed 0 bases at V and 10 bases at J, with 15 bases between. This CDR3 is built from 14 residues. CDR3 nucleotides: TGTGCCTGGAGTGTACGGCAGGGTTTAGTAAAACTGTTTTTT. Amino acids: CAWSVRQGLVKLFF.

This chain joins TRBV6-5 and TRBJ2-7; 10 nucleotides align to TRBD2. There are 16 residues in the CDR3. The V gene end was trimmed by 0 bases and the J gene end by 6 bases; junction bases not matched to a gene: 8. Germline loops: CDR1 MNHEY, CDR2 SVGAGI. The CDR3 loop reads CASSYSGGSGRGEQYF. The CDR3 nucleotides are TGTGCCAGCAGTTACTCGGGGGGGAGCGGGAGGGGCGAGCAGTACTTC.

This chain links TRBV5-1 with TRBJ1-2, with D tentatively TRBD1 (5 bases). CDR3 length: 13 residues. V lost 1 base and J 4 bases, leaving 8 bases between the germline ends. Germline V gives CDR1 SGHRS, CDR2 YFSETQ. Written as DNA, the CDR3 is TGCGCCAGCAGCTTGACAGGCTTCTATGGCTACACCTTC. Protein: CASSLTGFYGYTF.

This rearrangement joins TRBV6-1 to TRBJ2-3; maybe TRBD1 (6 bases). Germline V lookup: CDR1 MNHNS, CDR2 SASEGT. V lost 7 bases, J lost 1 base, and 12 bases lay in between. The CDR3 is 14 residues long. The CDR3 is CASNPQGRTDTQYF. The CDR3 DNA follows: TGTGCCAGCAACCCACAGGGTCGCACAGATACGCAGTATTTT.

The rearrangement uses TRBV2 and TRBJ2-7; 7 nucleotides match TRBD2. Trimming removed 5 bases from V and 2 bases from J; junction bases left unmatched: 6. The CDR3 extends over 14 amino acids. Germline lookup yields CDR1 SNHLY and CDR2 FYNNEI. The CDR3: CASSPGLAAYEQYF. The CDR3 nucleotides read TGTGCCAGCAGTCCCGGGCTAGCGGCCTACGAGCAGTACTTC.

The rearrangement joins TRBV2 to TRBJ2-7; D uncertain. Germline V gene data show CDR1 as SNHLY and CDR2 as FYNNEI. The CDR3 runs to 14 residues. Trimming left V 2 bases short and J 0 bases short, with 8 bases between. CDR3 sequence: CASSETDSSYEQYF. The CDR3 DNA reads as TGTGCCAGCAGTGAAACAGATAGCTCCTACGAGCAGTACTTC.

The chain combines TRBV5-4 with TRBJ2-7; perhaps TRBD2 as D (6 bases). The CDR3 has 16 amino acids. Germline loops: CDR1 SGHNT, CDR2 YYREEE (reference sequence). V lost 4 bases and J 1 base, leaving 18 bases between the germline ends. The CDR3: CASSPDPQGLSYEQYF. The DNA of the CDR3 is TGTGCCAGCAGCCCGGACCCTCAGGGACTTTCCTACGAGCAGTACTTC.

V and J are TRBV6-1 and TRBJ2-7; the match to TRBD2 covers 8 bases. After removal of 7 bases from V and 0 bases from J, the junction contained 5 bases not matched to a gene. CDR3 length: 14 amino acids. Germline lookup yields CDR1 MNHNS and CDR2 SASEGT. CDR3 nucleotides: TGTGCCAGCACCCCGGGACTAGTCTCCTACGAGCAGTACTTC. Protein sequence: CASTPGLVSYEQYF.

This clone was seen only once. The genes are TRBV7-6 and TRBJ2-7; D is possibly TRBD2 (6 bases). The germline CDR1 and CDR2 sequences are SGHVS and FNYEAQ. The CDR3 runs to 14 residues. V lost 3 bases to trimming and J lost 0 bases, with 9 bases between them. CDR3 in DNA: TGTGCCAGCAGCTTGAGGGAGGCCTCCTACGAGCAGTACTTC. Translated: CASSLREASYEQYF.

V and J are TRBV10-2 and TRBJ2-6; the match to TRBD1 covers 10 bases. This CDR3 region has 17 residues. Germline loops: CDR1 WSHSY, CDR2 SAAADI. With 7 bases clipped from V and 0 bases from J, the junction kept 6 bases outside the gene matches. CDR3 in amino acids: CASTRTGGDSGANVLTF. DNA of the CDR3: TGCGCCAGCACCCGGACAGGGGGTGACTCTGGGGCCAACGTCCTGACTTTC.

This clone occurred a few times. This chain uses TRBV11-3 with TRBJ2-7; the D gene is possibly TRBD2 (7 bases). Trimming removed 5 bases from V and 1 base from J, with 15 bases in between. This CDR3 region has 15 residues. Germline CDR1 is SGHNT and CDR2 is YENEEA. CDR3 sequence reads: CASSIKGGLSYEQYF. The CDR3 nucleotides read TGTGCCAGCAGCATAAAGGGGGGACTATCCTACGAGCAGTACTTC.

The J gene is TRBJ2-3, the V gene TRBV5-1, with 8 bases identical to TRBD2. Trimming took 3 bases from V and 5 from J; bases not matched to a gene: 2. Germline values: CDR1 SGHRS, CDR2 YFSETQ. There are 13 residues in the CDR3. CDR3 sequence (DNA): TGCGCCAGCAGCTCCGGGGGGGGAGATACGCAGTATTTT. Translating gives CASSSGGGDTQYF.

The chain links TRBV5-1 to TRBJ2-5, with 12 bases aligning to TRBD2. Germline CDR1 SGHRS, CDR2 YFSETQ. The V gene end was trimmed by 3 bases and the J gene end by 5 bases; junction bases not matched to a gene: 2. CDR3 length: 14 amino acids. CDR3 coding DNA: TGCGCCAGCAGCTCGGGGACTAGCGGGGAGACCCAGTACTTC. Translation gives CASSSGTSGETQYF. Looking up the rest from reference TRBV5-1 and TRBJ2-5 gives the full variable domain: KAGVTQTPRYLIKTRGQQVTLSCSPISGHRSVSWYQQTPGQGLQFLFEYFSETQRNKGNFPGRFSGRQFSNSRSEMNVSTLELGDSALYLCASSSGTSGETQYFGPGTRLLVL.

V and J are TRBV10-3 and TRBJ1-2, with 7 bases aligning to TRBD1. The CDR3 has 14 residues. Germline values: CDR1 ENHRY, CDR2 SYGVKD. J lost 1 base, V lost 6 bases, and 5 bases had no gene match. This CDR3 is CAIRSGQINYGYTF. The CDR3 DNA reads TGTGCCATCAGGTCGGGACAGATTAACTATGGCTACACCTTC.

This clone was picked up one time. The chain joins TRBV5-1 to TRBJ2-5; 7 nucleotides align to TRBD1. V was clipped by 4 bases and J by 2 bases; unmatched bases: 8. This CDR3 is 15 amino acids long. The germline V gene has CDR1 SGHRS and CDR2 YFSETQ. The CDR3 protein is CASSRPGTEQETQYF. CDR3 DNA sequence: TGCGCCAGCAGCCGTCCCGGGACAGAACAAGAGACCCAGTACTTC.

This chain links TRBV5-4 with TRBJ2-2, with 7 bases that match TRBD1. CDR3 size: 15 residues. V was clipped by 5 bases and J by 6 bases; unmatched bases: 10. Germline CDR1 is SGHNT and CDR2 is YYREEE (reference sequence). The CDR3 loop reads CASRSTGIASGELFF. The CDR3 DNA reads as TGTGCCAGCAGGTCGACAGGGATTGCTTCCGGGGAGCTGTTTTTT. Variable domain in full (rest from reference TRBV5-4 and TRBJ2-2): ETGVTQSPTHLIKTRGQQVTLRCSSQSGHNTVSWYQQALGQGPQFIFQYYREEENGRGNFPPRFSGLQFPNYSSELNVNALELDDSALYLCASRSTGIASGELFFGEGSRLTVL.

The chain carries TRBV5-6 and TRBJ2-3, with a possible D match to TRBD1 (6 bases). The germline gives CDR1 SGHDT, CDR2 YYEEEE. CDR3 length: 14 amino acids. The V gene lost 2 bases and the J gene lost 3 bases, with 10 bases spanning the gap. This CDR3 is CASSLQGVTDTQYF. Written as DNA, the CDR3 is TGTGCCAGCAGCTTACAGGGTGTGACAGATACGCAGTATTTT.